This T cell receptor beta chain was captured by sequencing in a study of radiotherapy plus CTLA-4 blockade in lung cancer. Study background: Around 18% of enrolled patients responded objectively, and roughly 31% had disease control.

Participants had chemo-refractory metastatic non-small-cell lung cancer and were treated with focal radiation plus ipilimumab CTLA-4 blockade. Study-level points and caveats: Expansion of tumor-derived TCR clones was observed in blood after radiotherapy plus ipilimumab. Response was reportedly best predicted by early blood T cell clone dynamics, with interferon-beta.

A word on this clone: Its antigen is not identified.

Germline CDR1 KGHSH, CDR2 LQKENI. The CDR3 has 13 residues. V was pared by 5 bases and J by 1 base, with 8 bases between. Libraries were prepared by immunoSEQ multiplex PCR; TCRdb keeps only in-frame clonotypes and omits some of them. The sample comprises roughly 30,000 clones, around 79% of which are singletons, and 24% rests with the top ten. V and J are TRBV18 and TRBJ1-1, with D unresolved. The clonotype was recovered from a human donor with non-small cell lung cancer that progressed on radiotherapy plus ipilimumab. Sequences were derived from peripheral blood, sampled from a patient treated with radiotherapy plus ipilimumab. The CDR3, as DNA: TGTGCCAGCTCAAACAGCCAGAACACTGAAGCTTTCTTT. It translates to CASSNSQNTEAFF.